The T cell receptor beta chain under discussion was sequenced for a study of blood T cell repertoires in COVID-19. Here immunoSEQ multiplex PCR was the method, and the copy in TCRdb shows in-frame clones only, minus some. The data contain some 300,000 clones, 65% to 90% of them singletons. With V trimmed by 3 bases and J by 3 bases, 9 bases remained unmatched. Germline V gene data show CDR1 as SGHDT and CDR2 as YYEEEE. This CDR3 region has 15 residues. Material: PBMCs or T cells enriched from blood (not recorded which). V is TRBV5-6 and J is TRBJ2-7; 7 bases are shared with TRBD2. The TCR sequence derives from a man aged 25-45 years who had recovered from COVID-19. CDR3 protein: CASSWGGLAVYEQYF. The CDR3 nucleotides are TGTGCCAGCAGCTGGGGGGGACTGGCGGTCTACGAGCAGTACTTC.